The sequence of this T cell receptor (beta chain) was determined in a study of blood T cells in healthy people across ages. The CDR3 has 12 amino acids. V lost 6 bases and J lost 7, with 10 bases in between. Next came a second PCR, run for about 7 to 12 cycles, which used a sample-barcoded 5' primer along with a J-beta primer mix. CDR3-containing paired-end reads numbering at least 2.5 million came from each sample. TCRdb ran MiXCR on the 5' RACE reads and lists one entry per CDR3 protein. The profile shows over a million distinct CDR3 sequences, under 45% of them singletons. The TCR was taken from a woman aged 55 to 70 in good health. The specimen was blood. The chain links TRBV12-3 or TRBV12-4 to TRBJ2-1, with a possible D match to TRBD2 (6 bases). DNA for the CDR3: TGTGCCAGCAGCCCACTAGCTAATGAGCAGTTCTTC. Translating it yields CASSPLANEQFF.